This TCR beta chain was recovered during a study of blood T cell repertoires in COVID-19. The germline V and J ends were trimmed by 8 bases and 0 bases, with 5 bases remaining between them. The CDR3 covers 13 residues. Germline CDR1 reads MDHEN; CDR2 reads SYDVKM. Method: immunoSEQ multiplex PCR; TCRdb's copy keeps in-frame clones and lacks some. This table holds about 300,000 clones, around 84% found once. This chain joins TRBV28 and TRBJ2-6; D is uncertain. Sequencing was done on a sample of peripheral blood. This TCR was sampled from a human donor with COVID-19, enrolled during active disease. The donor label of this sample is uncertain. Written as DNA, the CDR3 is TGTGCCAGCCGGAGCTCTGGGGCCAACGTCCTGACTTTC. Translated: CASRSSGANVLTF. Using reference TRBV28 and TRBJ2-6 for the parts outside the CDR3, the full variable domain is DVKVTQSSRYLVKRTGEKVFLECVQDMDHENMFWYRQDPGLGLRLIYFSYDVKMKEKGDIPEGYSVSREKKERFSLILESASTNQTSMYLCASRSSGANVLTFGAGSRLTVL.